One and the same sample provided the 6 T cell receptor beta chains below, sequenced in a study of Graves' ophthalmopathy and Graves' hyperthyroidism. RNA transcripts provided the template for amplifying TCR beta CDR3 regions. A first-round RT-PCR used HTBI primers, followed by a second-round multiplex PCR. TCRdb processed the multiplex PCR reads anew with MiXCR; each CDR3 protein has one entry. Found here are hundreds of thousands of distinct CDR3 sequences, 22% of them singletons; the top ten hold approximately 7.7%. The sample consisted of peripheral blood. Every receptor here comes from a woman aged 18-35 years with stable Graves' hyperthyroidism. Some clones in this sample may be carry-over from other donors' samples.

CDR3 DNA: TGTGCCAGCAGCCAAGCGGTCCTGCGGGACAGCTCCTACGAGCAGTACTTC. As protein: CASSQAVLRDSSYEQYF. V gene TRBV4-2 combines with J gene TRBJ2-7; D is possibly TRBD1 (7 bases). Germline-derived CDR1 and CDR2 are LGHNA and YNFKEQ. V was shortened by 1 base and J by 0 bases, with 16 bases between the two germline ends. The CDR3 runs 17 residues.

This clonotype was recorded many times. The chain carries TRBV30 and TRBJ2-7; D call uncertain. Trimming left V 0 bases short and J 6 bases short, with 12 bases between. In germline, CDR1 is GTSNPN, CDR2 SVGIG (reference sequence). CDR3 size: 13 residues. The CDR3 protein is CAWSVSSLLEQYF. In DNA form, the CDR3 reads TGTGCCTGGAGTGTATCCAGTCTTCTCGAGCAGTACTTC. Combining the CDR3 with reference TRBV30 and TRBJ2-7 gives the whole variable domain SQTIHQWPATLVQPVGSPLSLECTVEGTSNPNLYWYRQAAGRGLQLLFYSVGIGQISSEVPQNLSASRPQDRQFILSSKKLLLSDSGFYLCAWSVSSLLEQYFGPGTRLTVT.

This clonotype was recorded at least ten times. J is TRBJ1-5 and V is TRBV12-3 or TRBV12-4; the D is unclear. V was trimmed by 2 bases and J by 3 bases, leaving 11 bases between them. The CDR3 has 15 amino acids. The CDR3 loop reads CASSLSGVANQPQHF. The CDR3 DNA reads TGTGCCAGCAGTTTATCCGGGGTTGCCAATCAGCCCCAGCATTTT.

The J gene is TRBJ1-1, the V gene TRBV9; TRBD1 aligns across 7 bases. This CDR3 comprises 18 residues. V dropped 4 bases and J dropped 0; count of bases not matched to a gene: 15. The germline gives CDR1 SGDLS, CDR2 YYNGEE. The CDR3 region is CASSLKGEAGGVNTEAFF. The CDR3 nucleotides read TGTGCCAGCAGCCTCAAAGGAGAGGCAGGGGGGGTGAACACTGAAGCTTTCTTT.

Comments on this clonotype: This may be a read error: a much more frequent sequence differs by one nucleotide. As DNA, the CDR3 is TGTGTCAGCAGCCTTTTGACAGGTTTGGAGCAGTACTTC. Translation gives CVSSLLTGLEQYF. The rearrangement uses TRBV13 and TRBJ2-7; D may be TRBD1 (6 bases). The CDR3 extends over 13 amino acids. Germline-derived CDR1 and CDR2 are PRHDT and FYEKMQ (reference sequence).

The J gene is TRBJ2-7, the V gene TRBV12-5; TRBD2 is a possible D gene (6 bases). The V end lost 3 bases, the J end lost 7 bases, and 10 bases lay between the germline ends. This CDR3 is built from 12 residues. Germline V gives CDR1 LGHNT, CDR2 FRNRAP. The DNA for the CDR3 is TGTGCTAGTGGTTTACCGGGGGTTGAGCAGTACTTC. Translation gives CASGLPGVEQYF.